One and the same sample provided the 27 T cell receptor beta chains below, sequenced in a study of PD-1 blockade in mismatch repair-deficient tumors. Profiled with immunoSEQ multiplex PCR; TCRdb holds only in-frame clones, not every one. Of 15,000 to 20,000 clones detected, almost 85% appear once; the ten largest clones hold roughly 17%. The sequencing here drew on PBMCs, taken before pembrolizumab treatment. The source of these receptors is an adult with mismatch repair-deficient cancer.

The chain combines TRBV10-3 with TRBJ2-1, with no clear D. This CDR3 comprises 12 residues. The germline gives CDR1 ENHRY, CDR2 SYGVKD. The V end lost 3 bases, the J end lost 4 bases, and 4 bases lay between the germline ends. The DNA of the CDR3 is TGTGCCATCAGTGACAGGTACAATGAGCAGTTCTTC. Translation gives CAISDRYNEQFF.

This clone was seen only once. This rearrangement joins TRBV5-6 to TRBJ2-4, with 9 bases identical to TRBD1. The CDR3 contains 14 residues. J gave up 6 bases and V 4 bases, and 5 bases lay outside the gene matches. Per germline, CDR1 SGHDT and CDR2 YYEEEE. The CDR3 nucleotides read TGTGCCAGCAGCCCGGGGACAGGGAGAAACATTCAGTACTTC. Residues: CASSPGTGRNIQYF.

The chain recombines TRBV5-5 with TRBJ2-7; D might be TRBD1 (6 bases). Germline-derived CDR1 and CDR2 are SGHKS and YYEKEE (reference sequence). The CDR3 runs 16 residues. V was trimmed by 4 bases and J by 2 bases, leaving 19 bases between them. For the CDR3, the DNA is TGTGCCAGCAGCCTGGAACCCGGGACAAAAGCCTACGAGCAGTACTTC. Encoded protein: CASSLEPGTKAYEQYF.

V usage is TRBV7-8 and J usage is TRBJ1-1; D remains unclear. Germline CDR1 reads SGHVS; CDR2 reads FQNEAQ. This CDR3 comprises 13 residues. The germline V and J ends were trimmed by 4 bases and 3 bases, with 9 bases remaining between them. CDR3 DNA sequence: TGTGCCAGCAGCTATTCCAGGTACACTGAAGCTTTCTTT. Protein: CASSYSRYTEAFF. The full variable domain, with the rest looked up from reference TRBV7-8 and TRBJ1-1, is GAGVSQSPRYKVAKRGQDVALRCDPISGHVSLFWYQQALGQGPEFLTYFQNEAQLDKSGLPSDRFFAERPEGSVSTLKIQRTQQEDSAVYLCASSYSRYTEAFFGQGTRLTVV.

The rearrangement links TRBV2 to TRBJ2-5, with TRBD2 matching over 16 bases. Germline CDR1 is SNHLY and CDR2 is FYNNEI. The length of the CDR3 is 18 residues. Trimming at V came to 3 bases and at J to 3 bases, leaving 7 bases not matched to a gene. The CDR3 loop reads CASSDAGLAGGVEETQYF. As DNA, the CDR3 is TGTGCCAGCAGTGATGCGGGACTAGCGGGAGGGGTGGAAGAGACCCAGTACTTC.

The chain links TRBV15 to TRBJ2-2; 9 bases are shared with TRBD1. The CDR3 totals 15 residues. Per the germline V gene, CDR1 is LNHNV and CDR2 is YYDKDF (reference sequence). V lost 5 bases, J lost 8 bases, and 9 bases stayed unmatched. The CDR3 spells CATSDRGWQGGELFF. CDR3 nucleotide sequence: TGTGCCACCAGCGACAGGGGGTGGCAAGGGGGGGAGCTGTTTTTT.

The J gene is TRBJ2-5, the V gene TRBV15, with D possibly being TRBD1 (6 bases). Germline-derived CDR1 and CDR2 are LNHNV and YYDKDF (reference sequence). Between the trimmed V and J ends, which lost 1 base and 1 base, there was a span of 13 bases. The CDR3 has 16 residues. Written as DNA, the CDR3 is TGTGCCACCAGCAGAGGCTATACAGGGATCCAAGAGACCCAGTACTTC. It is translated as CATSRGYTGIQETQYF.

The chain links TRBV7-9 to TRBJ2-2, with TRBD1 matching over 9 bases. Germline lookup yields CDR1 SEHNR and CDR2 FQNEAQ (reference sequence). The J segment lost 6 bases and the V segment lost 2 bases, leaving 4 bases of the junction unmatched. The CDR3 extends over 15 amino acids. The CDR3 sequence is CASSLYRGRSGELFF. The CDR3 DNA reads as TGTGCCAGCAGCTTATACAGGGGGCGCTCCGGGGAGCTGTTTTTT.

The V and J genes are TRBV5-5 and TRBJ2-2, with D possibly being TRBD1 (5 bases). The V gene's germline CDR1 is SGHKS and CDR2 YYEKEE (reference sequence). With 2 bases removed from V and 4 bases from J, the gap between germline ends came to 15 bases. This CDR3 has 16 amino acids. Here the CDR3 reads CASSFGWGPGTGELFF. In DNA, the CDR3 is TGTGCCAGCAGCTTTGGGTGGGGCCCGGGCACCGGGGAGCTGTTTTTT.

The V call is TRBV28, the J call TRBJ2-5; D is undetermined. The germline V gene encodes CDR1 MDHEN and CDR2 SYDVKM. The CDR3 has 13 residues. Between the trimmed V and J ends, which lost 4 bases and 4 bases, there was a span of 10 bases. The CDR3 is CASSSPALETQYF. The CDR3 region has the DNA TGTGCCAGCAGTTCCCCAGCATTAGAGACCCAGTACTTC.

J is TRBJ1-2 and V is TRBV28; 8 positions agree with TRBD1. The V gene's germline CDR1 is MDHEN and CDR2 SYDVKM. This CDR3 spans 14 amino acids. Trimming at V came to 1 base and at J to 4 bases, leaving 2 bases not matched to a gene. Written as DNA, the CDR3 is TGTGCCAGCAGTTTATCAGGGGGCGTCTATGGCTACACCTTC. Translated: CASSLSGGVYGYTF.

This chain links TRBV15 with TRBJ1-4, with 11 bases aligning to TRBD1. Germline V gene lookup returns CDR1 LNHNV and CDR2 YYDKDF (reference sequence). The J segment lost 7 bases and the V segment lost 1 base, leaving 2 bases of the junction unmatched. CDR3 length: 15 amino acids. The CDR3 DNA follows: TGTGCCACCAGCAGAGGGGACAGGGGGGCTGAAAAACTGTTTTTT. It codes for CATSRGDRGAEKLFF.

The J gene is TRBJ2-1, the V gene TRBV7-8, with D possibly being TRBD2 (6 bases). The CDR3 is 14 residues long. The ends were cut back, 7 bases at V and 2 bases at J, with 12 bases in the middle. Germline lookup yields CDR1 SGHVS and CDR2 FQNEAQ. As DNA, the CDR3 is TGTGCCAGCACGATAGCGGAAACCTACAATGAGCAGTTCTTC. Translation gives CASTIAETYNEQFF.

CDR3 region: CASSEGGGHSTDTQYF. The CDR3 nucleotides are TGTGCCAGCAGTGAAGGCGGGGGCCACAGCACAGATACGCAGTATTTT. This chain connects TRBV2 to TRBJ2-3; TRBD2 is a possible D gene (7 bases). Germline assignment: CDR1 SNHLY and CDR2 FYNNEI. This CDR3 comprises 16 residues. The V end was cut by 1 base, the J end by 0 bases, with 11 bases between.

The gene calls are TRBV13 and TRBJ2-7; D gene uncertain. Trimming left V 1 base short and J 5 bases short, with 6 bases between. The CDR3 loop spans 12 amino acids. CDR1 and CDR2 from the germline V gene are PRHDT and FYEKMQ (reference sequence). This chain's CDR3 is CASSLALNEQYF. In nucleotides, the CDR3 is TGTGCCAGCAGCTTAGCCTTAAACGAGCAGTACTTC.

This chain joins TRBV20-1 and TRBJ2-5; D gene ambiguous. Germline V gene lookup returns CDR1 DFQATT and CDR2 SNEGSKA (reference sequence). This CDR3 has 10 residues. The CDR3 protein is CSGLGETQYF. CDR3 sequence (DNA): TGCAGCGGCCTGGGAGAGACCCAGTACTTC.

This clone appeared once. The chain uses TRBV30 and TRBJ1-1; the match to TRBD1 covers 9 bases. Losses at the gene ends were 3 bases for V and 4 bases for J; bases not matched to a gene: 6. Germline V gene data show CDR1 as GTSNPN and CDR2 as SVGIG (reference sequence). This CDR3 contains 14 residues. The CDR3 DNA reads TGTGCCTGGAGCGGGACAGGGTTGGGCACTGAAGCTTTCTTT. Translating it yields CAWSGTGLGTEAFF. Supplemented by reference TRBV30 and TRBJ1-1, the full variable domain reads SQTIHQWPATLVQPVGSPLSLECTVEGTSNPNLYWYRQAAGRGLQLLFYSVGIGQISSEVPQNLSASRPQDRQFILSSKKLLLSDSGFYLCAWSGTGLGTEAFFGQGTRLTVV.

This chain connects TRBV4-2 to TRBJ1-2; the match to TRBD1 covers 7 bases. CDR1 and CDR2 (germline): LGHNA, YNFKEQ. Losses at the gene ends were 1 base for V and 2 bases for J; bases not matched to a gene: 7. CDR3 length equals 16 residues. CDR3 bases: TGTGCCAGCAGCCAAGGGGTGGGAGGGGGCAACTATGGCTACACCTTC. This gives the protein CASSQGVGGGNYGYTF.

The V gene is TRBV5-4, the J gene TRBJ2-5, with 8 bases matching TRBD1. Germline V lookup: CDR1 SGHNT, CDR2 YYREEE (reference sequence). V was pared by 4 bases and J by 5 bases, with 10 bases of the junction left unmatched. CDR3 length: 15 amino acids. CDR3 region: CASSPQTGEGETQYF. CDR3 DNA: TGTGCCAGCAGCCCGCAGACAGGGGAAGGGGAGACCCAGTACTTC.

The CDR3 DNA reads as TGTGCCAGTAAGGGGGCGGTTGGGGAGACCCAGTACTTC. Protein sequence: CASKGAVGETQYF. This chain connects TRBV6-6 to TRBJ2-5, with 7 positions matching TRBD1. The CDR3 consists of 13 residues. CDR1 MNHNY and CDR2 SVGAGI come from the germline V gene (reference sequence). Trimming cost V 9 bases and J 5 bases; bases outside gene matches: 9.

The chain carries TRBV28 and TRBJ2-3, with 9 nucleotides matching TRBD2. Per the germline V gene, CDR1 is MDHEN and CDR2 is SYDVKM. V gave up 8 bases and J gave up 2 bases; unmatched junction bases: 5. This CDR3 comprises 14 residues. DNA for the CDR3: TGTGCCAGCGATCTAGCGGGACACACAGATACGCAGTATTTT. Encoded protein: CASDLAGHTDTQYF.

This clone appeared a single time. The chain carries TRBV7-8 and TRBJ2-2; D is ambiguous. With 8 bases removed from V and 3 bases from J, the gap between germline ends came to 13 bases. In germline, CDR1 is SGHVS, CDR2 FQNEAQ. CDR3 size: 14 residues. CDR3 sequence (DNA): TGTGCCAGCTCCAAAGGACGTGACACCGGGGAGCTGTTTTTT. Its protein is CASSKGRDTGELFF. Combining the CDR3 with reference TRBV7-8 and TRBJ2-2 gives the whole variable domain GAGVSQSPRYKVAKRGQDVALRCDPISGHVSLFWYQQALGQGPEFLTYFQNEAQLDKSGLPSDRFFAERPEGSVSTLKIQRTQQEDSAVYLCASSKGRDTGELFFGEGSRLTVL.

This chain links TRBV23-1 with TRBJ2-5; 7 nucleotides line up with TRBD2. TRBV23-1 is sorted into the ORF group, with uncertain function. The CDR3 is 13 residues long. J lost 5 bases, V lost 4 bases, and 4 bases had no gene match. The CDR3 sequence is CASSLGGGETQYF. The CDR3 DNA reads TGCGCCAGCAGTCTCGGGGGAGGGGAGACCCAGTACTTC.

The chain is built from TRBV9 and TRBJ2-7, with 8 bases that match TRBD2. The CDR3 loop spans 14 amino acids. With V trimmed by 3 bases and J by 0 bases, 2 bases remained unmatched. CDR1 and CDR2 from the germline V gene are SGDLS and YYNGEE. CDR3 sequence reads: CASSAGTSSYEQYF. CDR3 nucleotides: TGTGCCAGCAGCGCCGGGACTAGCTCCTACGAGCAGTACTTC.

V usage is TRBV15 and J usage is TRBJ2-1; 15 bases line up with TRBD2. Trimming took 1 base from V and 7 from J; bases not matched to a gene: 8. The germline CDR1 and CDR2 sequences are LNHNV and YYDKDF (reference sequence). The CDR3 spans 18 residues. CDR3 nucleotide sequence: TGTGCCACCAGCAGAGTGGCGCCCGGGACTAGCGGGAGGAATGAGCAGTTCTTC. Translated, it gives CATSRVAPGTSGRNEQFF.

CDR3 region: CAWSLVWGTNEQFF. The CDR3 region has the DNA TGTGCCTGGAGTCTAGTTTGGGGGACCAATGAGCAGTTCTTC. The V gene is TRBV30, the J gene TRBJ2-1; either TRBD1 or TRBD2 may fit D (5 bases each). The CDR3 consists of 14 residues. The germline V gene has CDR1 GTSNPN and CDR2 SVGIG (reference sequence). Trimming pared 2 bases from V and 6 bases from J, leaving 14 bases between.

The chain employs TRBV6-5 and TRBJ1-5; TRBD1 is a possible D gene (5 bases). Germline values: CDR1 MNHEY, CDR2 SVGAGI. V lost 0 bases and J 1 base, leaving 7 bases between the germline ends. There are 15 residues in the CDR3. CDR3 sequence: CASSYSRDSNQPQHF. The DNA for the CDR3 is TGTGCCAGCAGTTACTCGAGGGACAGCAATCAGCCCCAGCATTTT.